These 19 T cell receptor beta chains were sequenced from one sample in a study of Ad26.COV2.S vaccination and SARS-CoV-2 variants. Treatment: 19 received Ad26.COV2.S at low or high dose, single or two shots; 5 received placebo; per-sample allocation not given. Samples came from day 63 after the first vaccine or placebo injection. Sequenced by immunoSEQ multiplex PCR; TCRdb stores in-frame clones only, minus some. The sample has 380,000 or so clones, about 85% seen once. Sample: peripheral blood, taken in a trial of Ad26.COV2.S vaccine versus placebo. The receptors stem from a person aged 18 to 65 who received the Ad26.COV2.S COVID-19 vaccine or a placebo.

V and J are TRBV4-1 and TRBJ2-5, with D maybe TRBD2 (6 bases). With 0 bases removed from V and 5 bases from J, the gap between germline ends came to 13 bases. CDR1 is MGHRA and CDR2 is YSYEKL in the germline V gene. This CDR3 comprises 15 residues. The CDR3 region is CASSQENTGVETQYF. As DNA, the CDR3 is TGCGCCAGCAGCCAAGAAAACACGGGGGTTGAGACCCAGTACTTC.

The chain uses TRBV7-2 and TRBJ1-5; D ambiguous. This CDR3 region has 15 residues. Trimming removed 6 bases at V and 1 base at J, with 13 bases between. Germline assignment: CDR1 SGHTA and CDR2 FQGNSA. In DNA form, the CDR3 reads TGTGCCAGCAGTCCAGCAGTTGGCAGCAATCAGCCCCAGCATTTT. Its translation is CASSPAVGSNQPQHF.

The chain is built from TRBV6-4 and TRBJ1-2; tentatively, D is TRBD1 (6 bases). The CDR3 covers 15 residues. CDR1 and CDR2 from the germline V gene are MRHNA and SNTAGT. The V gene lost 0 bases and the J gene lost 6 bases, with 14 bases spanning the gap. The chain's CDR3 is CASSDSAGAGDGYTF. For the CDR3, the DNA is TGTGCCAGCAGTGACTCCGCGGGGGCAGGAGATGGCTACACCTTC.

The rearrangement uses TRBV14 and TRBJ2-1, with 8 bases fitting TRBD1. Unmatched junction bases numbered 9, after V lost 5 bases and J lost 3 bases. The germline CDR1 and CDR2 sequences are SGHDN and FVKESK. CDR3 length equals 16 residues. This chain's CDR3 is CASSFGTGYIYNEQFF. In DNA, the CDR3 is TGTGCCAGCAGCTTTGGGACAGGATATATCTACAATGAGCAGTTCTTC.

The V and J genes are TRBV18 and TRBJ1-3; TRBD1 might be the D (5 bases). The V end lost 3 bases, the J end lost 0 bases, and 12 bases lay between the germline ends. From germline, CDR1 is KGHSH and CDR2 LQKENI. This CDR3 region has 16 residues. The CDR3 nucleotides read TGTGCCAGCTCACCGGGGCTTGCCAACTCTGGAAACACCATATATTTT. This gives the protein CASSPGLANSGNTIYF.

As concerns this clone: The sample carries other DNA sequences with the same CDR3. The V call is TRBV7-3, the J call TRBJ1-5; tentative D call: TRBD1 (6 bases). The V end lost 2 bases, the J end lost 2 bases, and 10 bases lay between the germline ends. Germline assignment: CDR1 SGHTA and CDR2 FQGTGA. The CDR3 is 15 amino acids. The CDR3: CASSLGGAGNQPQHF. The DNA for the CDR3 is TGTGCCAGCAGCTTAGGGGGCGCGGGCAATCAGCCCCAGCATTTT.

The CDR3: CASSFGGGGEQYF. The CDR3 nucleotides read TGTGCCAGCAGCTTTGGCGGGGGCGGCGAGCAGTACTTC. V gene TRBV5-4 combines with J gene TRBJ2-7, with D possibly matching TRBD2 (7 bases). V lost 2 bases to trimming and J lost 6 bases, with 12 bases between them. The germline CDR1 and CDR2 sequences are SGHNT and YYREEE (reference sequence). This CDR3 region has 13 residues.

V gene TRBV19 combines with J gene TRBJ2-3; 8 bases align to TRBD2. Germline V gives CDR1 LNHDA, CDR2 SQIVND (reference sequence). Trimming at V came to 8 bases and at J to 1 base, leaving 11 bases not matched to a gene. This CDR3 spans 16 amino acids. CDR3 nucleotide sequence: TGTGCCAGTGGAAGCTACGGGGGGGCCGGCACAGATACGCAGTATTTT. The encoded protein is CASGSYGGAGTDTQYF.

In nucleotides, the CDR3 is TGTGCTAGTGGCCCCGGATGGACTGAAGCTTTCTTT. Amino acid sequence: CASGPGWTEAFF. V usage is TRBV12-5 and J usage is TRBJ1-1; no definite D call. The germline gives CDR1 LGHNT, CDR2 FRNRAP. The CDR3 contains 12 residues. The germline V and J ends were trimmed by 6 bases and 5 bases, with 10 bases remaining between them.

The CDR3 nucleotides are TGTGCCAGCAGTGTCGGGAGGAGCACCATATATTTT. It codes for CASSVGRSTIYF. The rearrangement links TRBV2 to TRBJ1-3; D gene ambiguous. V lost 4 bases and J lost 9, with 10 bases in between. CDR3 length equals 12 residues. Germline V CDR1 and CDR2: SNHLY, FYNNEI.

This rearrangement joins TRBV7-9 to TRBJ2-2, with TRBD2 matching 9 bases. This CDR3 is 16 amino acids long. Germline V CDR1 and CDR2: SEHNR, FQNEAQ (reference sequence). The J segment lost 0 bases and the V segment lost 6 bases, leaving 5 bases of the junction unmatched. This CDR3 reads CASRGAGGTNTGELFF. DNA for the CDR3: TGTGCCAGCAGAGGAGCGGGGGGAACGAACACCGGGGAGCTGTTTTTT.

The chain uses TRBV5-8 and TRBJ1-3, with 11 bases that match TRBD1. CDR1 is SGHTS, CDR2 YDEGEE, per germline. After removal of 4 bases from V and 3 bases from J, the junction contained 3 bases not matched to a gene. The CDR3 has 15 residues. CDR3 in amino acids: CASSPGQGVGNTIYF. CDR3 DNA: TGTGCCAGCAGCCCGGGACAGGGGGTTGGAAACACCATATATTTT.

V usage is TRBV2 and J usage is TRBJ2-7; TRBD2 agrees at 8 bases. CDR1 SNHLY and CDR2 FYNNEI come from the germline V gene. Unmatched junction bases numbered 8, after V lost 7 bases and J lost 0 bases. CDR3 size: 15 residues. Here the CDR3 reads CASTRLAGPSYEQYF. The CDR3 coding sequence is TGTGCCAGCACCAGATTAGCGGGGCCCTCCTACGAGCAGTACTTC.

The chain is built from TRBV18 and TRBJ1-3; 7 bases map to TRBD1. Germline loops: CDR1 KGHSH, CDR2 LQKENI. V lost 2 bases, J lost 0 bases, and 1 base stayed unmatched. This CDR3 has 15 amino acids. The CDR3: CASSPGTASGNTIYF. CDR3 in DNA: TGTGCCAGCTCACCAGGGACAGCCTCTGGAAACACCATATATTTT.

The chain is built from TRBV11-2 and TRBJ2-1; TRBD2 matches at 8 bases. From germline, CDR1 is SGHAT and CDR2 FQNNGV. The CDR3 is made up of 16 amino acids. V lost 1 base, J lost 5 bases, and 7 bases stayed unmatched. CDR3 nucleotides: TGTGCCAGCAGCTTAGGACGGGGGGGTCAAGACAATGAGCAGTTCTTC. Translating gives CASSLGRGGQDNEQFF.

V gene TRBV12-5 combines with J gene TRBJ2-7; no clear D. The germline V gene has CDR1 LGHNT and CDR2 FRNRAP. CDR3 length: 11 residues. Trimming removed 2 bases at V and 3 bases at J, with 2 bases between. The CDR3, as DNA: TGTGCTAGTGGTTTGTACTACGAGCAGTACTTC. Translating gives CASGLYYEQYF.

Only one count was recorded for this clone. The chain has TRBV4-2 and TRBJ2-7, with D unresolved. The CDR3 loop spans 15 amino acids. The V gene lost 0 bases and the J gene lost 3 bases, with 12 bases spanning the gap. Germline V gives CDR1 LGHNA, CDR2 YNFKEQ. The CDR3 region has the DNA TGTGCCAGCAGCCAAGATCATGGCTTGAACTACGAGCAGTACTTC. Translating gives CASSQDHGLNYEQYF.

The rearrangement joins TRBV28 to TRBJ2-1; TRBD2 matches at 8 bases. V shed 5 bases and J 2 bases; nucleotides not matched to a gene: 5. The CDR3 sequence is 15 residues long. Germline V gene data show CDR1 as MDHEN and CDR2 as SYDVKM. The CDR3 here is CASSLWTSTYNEQFF. The DNA of the CDR3 is TGTGCCAGCAGTCTCTGGACTAGCACCTACAATGAGCAGTTCTTC.

V and J are TRBV7-2 and TRBJ2-1; D gene uncertain. The ends were cut back, 6 bases at V and 10 bases at J, with 16 bases in the middle. The CDR3 has 13 residues. Germline-derived CDR1 and CDR2 are SGHTA and FQGNSA. CDR3 amino acids: CASRKNEVGEQFF. CDR3 sequence (DNA): TGTGCCAGCAGAAAAAATGAAGTCGGGGAGCAGTTCTTC.